This TCR beta chain came from a study of T-cell memory formation after mild COVID-19. Germline V CDR1 and CDR2: SEHNR, FQNEAQ (reference sequence). V was cut by 2 bases and J by 2 bases, with 11 bases left in between. The CDR3 is 15 amino acids. TCRdb itself ran the 5' RACE reads through MiXCR, one entry per CDR3 protein. The table shows about 150,000 distinct CDR3 sequences, with about 25% occurring only once. This clonotype was picked up a small number of times. This receptor was obtained from an adult woman who had mild COVID-19 (a few samples of this study predate the infection). Cell type and time point are not known. The chain has TRBV7-9 and TRBJ2-3; D uncertain. Sequenced: PBMCs or a T cell subset sorted from them (not recorded which). The chain's CDR3 is CASSLSLVTTDTQYF. DNA for the CDR3: TGTGCCAGCAGCTTAAGTTTGGTGACCACAGATACGCAGTATTTT. Variable domain in full (rest from reference TRBV7-9 and TRBJ2-3): DTGVSQNPRHKITKRGQNVTFRCDPISEHNRLYWYRQTLGQGPEFLTYFQNEAQLEKSRLLSDRFSAERPKGSFSTLEIQRTEQGDSAMYLCASSLSLVTTDTQYFGPGTRLTVL.